What follows are 5 T cell receptor beta chains derived from one specimen sequenced in a study of cytomegalovirus exposure and HLA in healthy donors. With 60 Vbeta and 13 Jbeta primers, the PCR was carried out. TCRdb keeps only in-frame clones here, not all; method: immunoSEQ multiplex PCR. The profile covers 130,000 or so clones, with roughly 78% appearing a single time and 3% to 3.5% taken by the ten largest. The sample taken for sequencing was PBMCs. The receptors here all came from a man aged 18 to 30 in good health and CMV-seropositive.

V is TRBV5-1 and J is TRBJ2-3; perhaps TRBD1 as D (6 bases). Trimming stripped 2 bases from V and 4 bases from J, with 17 bases between. CDR1 and CDR2 from the germline V gene are SGHRS and YFSETQ. CDR3 length: 16 amino acids. The CDR3 sequence: CASSLSGAVAADTQYF. In DNA form, the CDR3 reads TGCGCCAGCAGCTTATCAGGGGCCGTAGCAGCAGATACGCAGTATTTT.

About this clone itself: The same CDR3 is also encoded by other DNA sequences in this sample. The chain links TRBV6-1 to TRBJ2-6, with 10 bases matching TRBD2. The CDR3 sequence is 23 residues long. Losses at the gene ends were 6 bases for V and 2 bases for J; bases not matched to a gene: 25. Germline V gene sequence: CDR1 MNHNS, CDR2 SASEGT. CDR3 bases: TGTGCCAGCAGCGAATTGGAAACTAGCGGGAAAGGCGGGCCGCTTCCTGGGGCCAACGTCCTGACTTTC. Translation gives CASSELETSGKGGPLPGANVLTF.

The chain joins TRBV30 to TRBJ1-4, with TRBD1 matching 7 bases. The CDR3 is made up of 17 amino acids. The V segment lost 0 bases and the J segment 5 bases; nucleotides outside the gene matches: 12. Germline V gives CDR1 GTSNPN, CDR2 SVGIG (reference sequence). This chain's CDR3 is CAWSVNEGTEPNEKLFF. The CDR3 nucleotides read TGTGCCTGGAGTGTAAATGAAGGGACAGAACCAAATGAAAAACTGTTTTTT.

The rearrangement joins TRBV19 to TRBJ1-1, with D perhaps TRBD1 (5 bases). V was trimmed by 7 bases and J by 5 bases, leaving 8 bases between them. This CDR3 comprises 11 residues. Germline CDR1 reads LNHDA; CDR2 reads SQIVND (reference sequence). The CDR3 DNA reads as TGTGCCAGTATCCAGGGTACTGAAGCTTTCTTT. Amino acids: CASIQGTEAFF.

This chain links TRBV5-4 with TRBJ1-1; D is unclear. The CDR3 is 13 residues long. Germline values: CDR1 SGHNT, CDR2 YYREEE (reference sequence). Trimming cost V 7 bases and J 6 bases, with 16 bases left between them. DNA for the CDR3: TGTGCCAGCGCCCAGTTTTCGAGGGCTGAAGCTTTCTTT. This encodes CASAQFSRAEAFF.